One and the same sample provided the 28 T cell receptor beta chains below, sequenced in a study of sequential checkpoint blockade in melanoma. The method was immunoSEQ multiplex PCR; TCRdb's version includes in-frame clones alone and lacks a portion of them. This repertoire shows 6,900 or so clones, 75% to 80% found once; its top ten account for about 7.4%. The treatment is: randomized to nivolumab then ipilimumab (arm A) or the reverse (arm B). This sample comprised CD8+ T cells sorted from blood (inferred from file names), obtained from a patient given nivolumab and ipilimumab in sequence. The source is a human donor with melanoma.

The rearrangement uses TRBV29-1 and TRBJ2-1, with D possibly TRBD2 on 6 matching bases. This CDR3 has 13 residues. Germline CDR1 reads SQVTM; CDR2 reads ANQGSEA. V was cut by 6 bases and J by 0 bases, with 9 bases left in between. CDR3 loop: CSVRDLSYNEQFF. DNA for the CDR3: TGCAGCGTGCGGGATCTCTCCTACAATGAGCAGTTCTTC.

The rearrangement joins TRBV19 to TRBJ2-1, with 7 bases aligning to TRBD2. This CDR3 is 15 amino acids long. The germline gives CDR1 LNHDA, CDR2 SQIVND (reference sequence). The V gene end was trimmed by 5 bases and the J gene end by 7 bases; junction bases not matched to a gene: 11. The DNA of the CDR3 is TGTGCCAGTAGTCCATCAGGGACTATATTGAATGAGCAGTTCTTC. Protein sequence: CASSPSGTILNEQFF.

V is TRBV7-9 and J is TRBJ2-4; D unclear. Trimming stripped 6 bases from V and 6 bases from J, with 12 bases between. Germline CDR1 is SEHNR and CDR2 is FQNEAQ (reference sequence). This CDR3 contains 13 residues. The CDR3 is CASSTPSRNIQYF. In DNA form, the CDR3 reads TGTGCCAGCAGTACTCCTTCAAGAAACATTCAGTACTTC.

The CDR3 spells CASSYSRPQHF. The CDR3 DNA sequence: TGTGCCAGCAGTTACTCGCGGCCCCAGCATTTT. V and J are TRBV6-5 and TRBJ1-5; D is uncertain. V was pared by 0 bases and J by 9 bases, with 3 bases between. Germline V gene data show CDR1 as MNHEY and CDR2 as SVGAGI. This CDR3 spans 11 amino acids.

The chain couples TRBV28 to TRBJ2-7; the D gene is possibly TRBD1 (6 bases). This CDR3 contains 15 residues. Germline V gene sequence: CDR1 MDHEN, CDR2 SYDVKM. Trimming removed 5 bases at V and 7 bases at J, with 21 bases between. In DNA form, the CDR3 reads TGTGCCAGCAGTCCTCGACAGGATCATCGGGCTGAGCAGTACTTC. Translating gives CASSPRQDHRAEQYF.

V and J are TRBV6-6 and TRBJ2-1; 11 nucleotides match TRBD2. The germline gives CDR1 MNHNY, CDR2 SVGAGI (reference sequence). With V trimmed by 7 bases and J by 5 bases, 10 bases remained unmatched. The CDR3 consists of 16 residues. The CDR3 reads CASTARLAGRDNEQFF. CDR3 nucleotides: TGTGCCAGCACCGCTAGACTAGCGGGAAGGGACAATGAGCAGTTCTTC.

This chain joins TRBV7-9 and TRBJ2-5, with TRBD1 matching over 10 bases. The germline CDR1 and CDR2 sequences are SEHNR and FQNEAQ (reference sequence). J was trimmed by 5 bases and V by 5 bases; bases with no gene match: 11. The CDR3 loop spans 16 amino acids. The CDR3 loop reads CASSLRQGARKETQYF. Written as DNA, the CDR3 is TGTGCCAGCAGCCTCAGACAGGGGGCGAGAAAGGAGACCCAGTACTTC.

The chain couples TRBV7-8 to TRBJ2-7, with 7 positions matching TRBD2. The germline V gene has CDR1 SGHVS and CDR2 FQNEAQ. With 0 bases clipped from V and 2 bases from J, the junction kept 7 bases outside the gene matches. The CDR3 extends over 16 amino acids. DNA of the CDR3: TGTGCCAGCAGCTTAGCGGCTAGCGGCCCCACCTACGAGCAGTACTTC. The encoded protein is CASSLAASGPTYEQYF. Using reference TRBV7-8 and TRBJ2-7 for the parts outside the CDR3, the full variable domain is GAGVSQSPRYKVAKRGQDVALRCDPISGHVSLFWYQQALGQGPEFLTYFQNEAQLDKSGLPSDRFFAERPEGSVSTLKIQRTQQEDSAVYLCASSLAASGPTYEQYFGPGTRLTVT.

By its share, this clone is medium-sized. This CDR3 is also generated by other DNA sequences in the sample. The CDR3 region is CASRRTGRNQPQHF. The DNA for the CDR3 is TGTGCCAGCAGACGGACAGGGCGCAATCAGCCCCAGCATTTT. The chain carries TRBV6-5 and TRBJ1-5; TRBD1 aligns across 8 bases. CDR3 length: 14 residues. Germline V gene sequence: CDR1 MNHEY, CDR2 SVGAGI. V trimming: 6 bases; J trimming: 2 bases; junction bases outside the gene matches: 3.

The chain uses TRBV5-6 and TRBJ1-1, with a possible D match to TRBD1 (5 bases). Trimming removed 4 bases from V and 7 bases from J, with 17 bases in between. Germline-derived CDR1 and CDR2 are SGHDT and YYEEEE. This CDR3 spans 14 amino acids. The CDR3 protein is CASSQSRQWVEAFF. The CDR3 DNA reads as TGTGCCAGCAGCCAATCTAGACAGTGGGTTGAAGCTTTCTTT.

This rearrangement joins TRBV2 to TRBJ2-4; possibly TRBD1 for D (5 bases). Per the germline V gene, CDR1 is SNHLY and CDR2 is FYNNEI. Deletions cut 3 bases from V and 0 bases from J, with 12 bases between. The CDR3 runs to 16 residues. CDR3 DNA: TGTGCCAGCAGTGAGGGGCCCATACTAGCCAAAAACATTCAGTACTTC. It translates to CASSEGPILAKNIQYF. The full variable domain, with the rest looked up from reference TRBV2 and TRBJ2-4, is EPEVTQTPSHQVTQMGQEVILRCVPISNHLYFYWYRQILGQKVEFLVSFYNNEISEKSEIFDDQFSVERPDGSNFTLKIRSTKLEDSAMYFCASSEGPILAKNIQYFGAGTRLSVL.

The chain carries TRBV28 and TRBJ2-1; the match to TRBD2 covers 10 bases. CDR3 length: 16 residues. The V gene end was trimmed by 6 bases and the J gene end by 0 bases; junction bases not matched to a gene: 5. Germline V lookup: CDR1 MDHEN, CDR2 SYDVKM. The CDR3, as DNA: TGTGCCAGCAGGCGACTAGCGGGTATCTCCTACAATGAGCAGTTCTTC. Translation: CASRRLAGISYNEQFF. Together with reference TRBV28 and TRBJ2-1, the CDR3 gives the full variable domain: DVKVTQSSRYLVKRTGEKVFLECVQDMDHENMFWYRQDPGLGLRLIYFSYDVKMKEKGDIPEGYSVSREKKERFSLILESASTNQTSMYLCASRRLAGISYNEQFFGPGTRLTVL.

Turning to this clone: One junction end does not reproduce the germline sequence, and a read error may be involved. The chain joins TRBV19 to TRBJ2-7, with 9 bases that match TRBD1. The germline gives CDR1 LNHDA, CDR2 SQIVND (reference sequence). This CDR3 is built from 14 residues. The CDR3 bases are TGTGCCAGTACCGACAGAAGACCGGGACAGGGTGAACTTTTC. It codes for CASTDRRPGQGELF. Full variable domain (outside the CDR3, taken from reference TRBV19 and TRBJ2-7): DGGITQSPKYLFRKEGQNVTLSCEQNLNHDAMYWYRQDPGQGLRLIYYSQIVNDFQKGDIAEGYSVSREKKESFPLTVTSAQKNPTAFYLCASTDRRPGQGELFGPGTRLTVT.

The DNA of the CDR3 is TGTGCCTGTCGGGGGGAACCCCCCATGAACACTGAAGCTTTCTTT. It specifies CACRGEPPMNTEAFF. The chain is built from TRBV30 and TRBJ1-1, with D possibly being TRBD1 (5 bases). Trimming left V 6 bases short and J 0 bases short, with 17 bases between. Looked up from germline, CDR1 is GTSNPN and CDR2 is SVGIG (reference sequence). The CDR3 runs to 15 residues.

The rearrangement uses TRBV4-1 and TRBJ2-1, with 13 bases lining up with TRBD2. This CDR3 is 16 amino acids long. The germline V gene encodes CDR1 MGHRA and CDR2 YSYEKL. V trimming: 4 bases; J trimming: 10 bases; junction bases outside the gene matches: 10. In DNA, the CDR3 is TGCGCCAGCAGCCTCCGACTAGCGGGAGGAGTGTGGGAGCAGTTCTTC. Its translation is CASSLRLAGGVWEQFF.

The rearrangement uses TRBV28 and TRBJ2-7, with 10 bases lining up with TRBD2. Losses at the gene ends were 4 bases for V and 1 base for J; bases not matched to a gene: 4. CDR3 length: 15 residues. Germline V gives CDR1 MDHEN, CDR2 SYDVKM. The CDR3: CASSSLAGVSYEQYF. DNA of the CDR3: TGTGCCAGCAGTTCCCTAGCGGGAGTGTCCTACGAGCAGTACTTC.

This chain uses TRBV14 with TRBJ1-3, with D hard to call. The CDR3 totals 15 residues. The germline V gene encodes CDR1 SGHDN and CDR2 FVKESK. The V and J ends lost 1 base and 4 bases respectively, with 11 bases between them. CDR3 region: CASSQGMSAGNTIYF. The CDR3 DNA sequence: TGTGCCAGCAGCCAAGGCATGAGTGCAGGAAACACCATATATTTT.

The CDR3 coding sequence is TGCGCCAGCAGCCGATGGACAGGGGAGGATGAGCAGTTCTTC. Translation: CASSRWTGEDEQFF. This chain connects TRBV4-1 to TRBJ2-1; 9 bases are shared with TRBD1. This CDR3 is 14 amino acids long. V was clipped by 4 bases and J by 8 bases; unmatched bases: 6. Germline CDR1 reads MGHRA; CDR2 reads YSYEKL.

The gene calls are TRBV11-3 and TRBJ2-5, with D possibly being TRBD2 (6 bases). The germline gives CDR1 SGHNT, CDR2 YENEEA. V lost 5 bases to trimming and J lost 5 bases, with 12 bases between them. The CDR3 spans 13 residues. The CDR3 DNA is TGTGCCAGCAGCAAAGGGGAGGTGGAGACCCAGTACTTC. This sequence encodes CASSKGEVETQYF.

The chain has TRBV6-5 and TRBJ2-7, with 7 bases fitting TRBD1. The CDR3 has 14 amino acids. The germline CDR1 and CDR2 sequences are MNHEY and SVGAGI. Trimming removed 5 bases from V and 1 base from J; junction bases left unmatched: 5. The CDR3 nucleotides read TGTGCCAGCAGTCCACGGGACAGTTCCTACGAGCAGTACTTC. Translated, it gives CASSPRDSSYEQYF.

V usage is TRBV27 and J usage is TRBJ2-3, with 8 bases fitting TRBD2. Germline trimming cut 7 bases from V and 4 bases from J; bases unmatched to any gene: 7. The CDR3 runs to 14 residues. CDR1 MNHEY and CDR2 SMNVEV come from the germline V gene (reference sequence). CDR3 region: CASTPGGGADTQYF. In DNA, the CDR3 is TGTGCCAGCACCCCGGGGGGGGGCGCAGATACGCAGTATTTT.

The chain couples TRBV6-5 to TRBJ2-3; D is uncertain. CDR3 length: 13 amino acids. The V and J ends lost 0 bases and 5 bases respectively, with 6 bases between them. The germline CDR1 and CDR2 sequences are MNHEY and SVGAGI. The CDR3 sequence is CASSYSFKDTQYF. As DNA, the CDR3 is TGTGCCAGCAGTTACTCGTTTAAAGATACGCAGTATTTT.

J is TRBJ2-5 and V is TRBV7-9; D is unresolved. This CDR3 comprises 13 residues. CDR1 SEHNR and CDR2 FQNEAQ come from the germline V gene (reference sequence). The V and J ends lost 7 bases and 5 bases respectively, with 14 bases between them. CDR3 DNA: TGTGCCAGCACGCCGCTCAACGGGGAGACCCAGTACTTC. The encoded protein is CASTPLNGETQYF. Based on the CDR3 plus reference TRBV7-9 and TRBJ2-5, the full variable domain is DTGVSQNPRHKITKRGQNVTFRCDPISEHNRLYWYRQTLGQGPEFLTYFQNEAQLEKSRLLSDRFSAERPKGSFSTLEIQRTEQGDSAMYLCASTPLNGETQYFGPGTRLLVL.

This clone was found a few times. J is TRBJ2-7 and V is TRBV18; 12 bases line up with TRBD2. This CDR3 comprises 15 residues. The V segment lost 4 bases and the J segment 3 bases; nucleotides outside the gene matches: 4. Per the germline V gene, CDR1 is KGHSH and CDR2 is LQKENI. This CDR3 reads CASSQETSGSYEQYF. CDR3 nucleotides: TGTGCCAGCTCACAAGAGACTAGCGGGAGCTACGAGCAGTACTTC.

This chain links TRBV5-6 with TRBJ2-7; D uncertain. The germline V and J ends were trimmed by 0 bases and 6 bases, with 10 bases remaining between them. Per the germline V gene, CDR1 is SGHDT and CDR2 is YYEEEE. CDR3 length: 13 amino acids. The CDR3 region is CASSLGANGEQYF. The CDR3 DNA reads as TGTGCCAGCAGCTTGGGGGCGAATGGCGAGCAGTACTTC.

The CDR3 loop is CASRGTGGNQPQHF. In nucleotides, the CDR3 is TGTGCCAGCAGGGGGACAGGAGGCAATCAGCCCCAGCATTTT. The genes are TRBV7-8 and TRBJ1-5, with 8 bases matching TRBD1. V dropped 6 bases and J dropped 2; count of bases not matched to a gene: 3. The CDR3 extends over 14 amino acids. Germline V gene lookup returns CDR1 SGHVS and CDR2 FQNEAQ.

In its sample, this clone was seen a few times. This sequence joins TRBV27 and TRBJ1-2; maybe TRBD1 (6 bases). CDR3 length equals 16 residues. V shed 3 bases and J shed 5 bases, with 19 bases lying between them. Germline V lookup: CDR1 MNHEY, CDR2 SMNVEV (reference sequence). The CDR3 loop is CASSFTQGGSLYGYTF. CDR3 DNA sequence: TGTGCCAGCAGTTTTACCCAAGGGGGATCGTTATATGGCTACACCTTC.

The gene calls are TRBV2 and TRBJ2-5; TRBD2 matches 11 bases. The CDR3 loop spans 16 amino acids. Looked up from germline, CDR1 is SNHLY and CDR2 is FYNNEI. V lost 6 bases, J lost 0 bases, and 6 bases stayed unmatched. CDR3: CASSSGLAAYQETQYF. CDR3 in DNA: TGTGCCAGCAGCTCGGGACTAGCGGCCTACCAAGAGACCCAGTACTTC.